This is a list of T cell receptor beta chains from one sample in a study of tumour-infiltrating T cells in Burkitt lymphoma. TCRdb's copy holds only in-frame clones and misses some; the assay was immunoSEQ multiplex PCR. The sample records roughly 15,000 clones, 30% being singletons. Sequencing was performed on tumor tissue. Every receptor here comes from a human donor with diffuse large B-cell lymphoma. The CDR3 runs from the conserved cysteine through the conserved F or W. A D gene is named only where the DNA matches it firmly. Expanded clones get a size class; other rows say once, few or many, or leave the size out.

j_gene: TRBJ2-1; len: 17; d_gene: NA; v_gene: TRBV27; abundance: NA; CDR3nt: TGTGCCAGCAGTTTATGGCTAGCTCGTGGGTCCTACAATGAGCAGTTCTTC; CDR3aa: CASSLWLARGSYNEQFF
j_gene: TRBJ1-1; len: 17; d_gene: TRBD1; v_gene: TRBV30; abundance: few; CDR3nt: TGTGCCTGGGAAGGTGTATTTCCGGGACAGCAGAACACTGAAGCTTTCTTT; CDR3aa: CAWEGVFPGQQNTEAFF
j_gene: TRBJ1-4; len: 15; d_gene: TRBD1; v_gene: TRBV2; abundance: NA; CDR3nt: TGTGCCAGCAGTCGACAGGGAGCGGCTAATGAAAAACTGTTTTTT; CDR3aa: CASSRQGAANEKLFF
j_gene: TRBJ2-3; len: 16; d_gene: NA; v_gene: TRBV7-8; abundance: NA; CDR3nt: TGTGCCAGCAGCTTAGCCTCGGTGAGGGTCACAGATACGCAGTATTTT; CDR3aa: CASSLASVRVTDTQYF
j_gene: TRBJ2-7; len: 13; d_gene: NA; v_gene: TRBV5-6; abundance: few; CDR3nt: TGTGCCAGCAGCTTGATGGGAACCTACGAGCAGTACTTC; CDR3aa: CASSLMGTYEQYF
j_gene: TRBJ2-1; len: 17; d_gene: NA; v_gene: TRBV28; abundance: few; CDR3nt: TGTGCCAGCATCACCGGGATGGGCTGGGGCTCCTACAATGAGCAGTTCTTC; CDR3aa: CASITGMGWGSYNEQFF
j_gene: TRBJ2-1; len: 14; d_gene: TRBD2; v_gene: TRBV11-2; abundance: few; CDR3nt: TGTGCCAGCAGCTTGGGCACTAGCGAACATGAGCAGTTCTTC; CDR3aa: CASSLGTSEHEQFF
j_gene: TRBJ2-2; len: 14; d_gene: NA; v_gene: TRBV18; abundance: NA; CDR3nt: TGTGCCAGCTCCCCGTCCGTCGCAACCGGGGAGCTGTTTTTT; CDR3aa: CASSPSVATGELFF
j_gene: TRBJ2-2; len: 17; d_gene: NA; v_gene: TRBV9; abundance: few; CDR3nt: TGTGCCAGCAGCCCACGTAGGTTTTCGGTGGACACCGGGGAGCTGTTTTTT; CDR3aa: CASSPRRFSVDTGELFF
j_gene: TRBJ2-3; len: 14; d_gene: TRBD2; v_gene: TRBV19; abundance: NA; CDR3nt: TGTGCCAGTAGTACGACTAGCGGAACAGATACGCAGTATTTT; CDR3aa: CASSTTSGTDTQYF
j_gene: TRBJ2-7; len: 16; d_gene: TRBD1; v_gene: TRBV9; abundance: NA; CDR3nt: TGTGCCAGCAGCCCTTGGACAGGGGAGTTTACCTACGAGCAGTACTTC; CDR3aa: CASSPWTGEFTYEQYF
j_gene: TRBJ2-7; len: 17; d_gene: NA; v_gene: TRBV5-3; abundance: NA; CDR3nt: TGTGCCAGAAGCTTGGTAGGGGTCGGTCCACCCTTATCCGAGCAGTACTTC; CDR3aa: CARSLVGVGPPLSEQYF
j_gene: TRBJ2-3; len: 17; d_gene: TRBD2; v_gene: TRBV5-1; abundance: few; CDR3nt: TGCGCCAGCAGCTTGCGATCAGCACTAGCGGACACAGATACGCAGTATTTT; CDR3aa: CASSLRSALADTDTQYF
j_gene: TRBJ2-1; len: 16; d_gene: NA; v_gene: TRBV4-2; abundance: few; CDR3nt: TGTGCCAGCAGCCAAGTTGGGGGCTCAGGGGTCGATGAGCAGTTCTTC; CDR3aa: CASSQVGGSGVDEQFF
j_gene: TRBJ2-7; len: 13; d_gene: NA; v_gene: TRBV7-9; abundance: NA; CDR3nt: TGTGCCAGCAGCTTAGCGGGGAAAGGCGAGCAGTACTTC; CDR3aa: CASSLAGKGEQYF
j_gene: TRBJ1-5; len: 14; d_gene: TRBD1; v_gene: TRBV6-1; abundance: NA; CDR3nt: TGTGCCAGCAACAAGGGACAGAGCAATCAGCCCCAGCATTTT; CDR3aa: CASNKGQSNQPQHF
j_gene: TRBJ2-7; len: 11; d_gene: NA; v_gene: TRBV6-4; abundance: NA; CDR3nt: TGTGCCAGCAAGAGGGGGTACGAGCAGTACTTC; CDR3aa: CASKRGYEQYF
j_gene: TRBJ2-3; len: 15; d_gene: NA; v_gene: TRBV5-1; abundance: few; CDR3nt: TGCGCCAGCAGCCTGGGTACAAGGGGCACAGATACGCAGTATTTT; CDR3aa: CASSLGTRGTDTQYF
j_gene: TRBJ2-5; len: 11; d_gene: NA; v_gene: TRBV2; abundance: few; CDR3nt: TGTGCCAGACAGGGAGGGGAGACCCAGTACTTC; CDR3aa: CARQGGETQYF
j_gene: TRBJ1-1; len: 13; d_gene: NA; v_gene: TRBV6-1; abundance: NA; CDR3nt: TGTGCCAGCAGCCCGAGGATGAACACTGAAGCTTTCTTT; CDR3aa: CASSPRMNTEAFF